The 14 T cell receptor beta chains presented below share a single source sample, sequenced in a study of cytomegalovirus exposure and HLA in healthy donors. The PCR contained 60 Vbeta and 13 Jbeta primers. The protocol was immunoSEQ multiplex PCR, while the TCRdb copy is restricted to in-frame clones and leaves out a portion. This listing includes 45,000 to 70,000 clones. Sequencing was performed on PBMCs. These receptors were collected from a woman aged 45-65 years in good health and CMV-seropositive.

V gene TRBV2 combines with J gene TRBJ1-1; 7 nucleotides match TRBD1. Germline assignment: CDR1 SNHLY and CDR2 FYNNEI. The CDR3 length is 16 residues. The V segment lost 2 bases and the J segment 4 bases; nucleotides outside the gene matches: 10. The CDR3 DNA sequence: TGTGCCAGCAGTGAAACGAACAGGGGCGCGGGCACTGAAGCTTTCTTT. It translates to CASSETNRGAGTEAFF. Variable domain in full (rest from reference TRBV2 and TRBJ1-1): EPEVTQTPSHQVTQMGQEVILRCVPISNHLYFYWYRQILGQKVEFLVSFYNNEISEKSEIFDDQFSVERPDGSNFTLKIRSTKLEDSAMYFCASSETNRGAGTEAFFGQGTRLTVV.

The chain employs TRBV5-6 and TRBJ1-2; 8 bases agree with TRBD1. The ends lost 4 bases at V and 1 base at J; junction bases unmatched: 3. This CDR3 contains 14 residues. Germline CDR1 SGHDT, CDR2 YYEEEE. CDR3 in amino acids: CASSRDRSNYGYTF. For the CDR3, the DNA is TGTGCCAGCAGCCGGGACAGGAGTAACTATGGCTACACCTTC.

The chain employs TRBV5-1 and TRBJ1-2; D is undetermined. Germline V CDR1 and CDR2: SGHRS, YFSETQ. Trimming took 1 base from V and 4 from J, leaving 11 bases between them. The CDR3 extends over 14 amino acids. The CDR3 spells CASSLLGGRYGYTF. The CDR3 DNA reads TGCGCCAGCAGCTTGTTGGGAGGCCGCTATGGCTACACCTTC.

This chain uses TRBV6-6 with TRBJ2-3; D ambiguous. The CDR3 is 12 amino acids. The germline V and J ends were trimmed by 3 bases and 4 bases, with 5 bases remaining between them. Looked up from germline, CDR1 is MNHNY and CDR2 is SVGAGI (reference sequence). The CDR3 sequence: CASSYPSDTQYF. DNA for the CDR3: TGTGCCAGCAGTTATCCATCAGATACGCAGTATTTT.

This chain uses TRBV28 with TRBJ2-5; TRBD2 matches 7 bases. V lost 6 bases, J lost 1 base, and 5 bases stayed unmatched. This CDR3 has 14 amino acids. CDR1 and CDR2 (germline): MDHEN, SYDVKM. CDR3 sequence (DNA): TGTGCCAGCAGCCCTAGCGGCCCCCAAGAGACCCAGTACTTC. This translates into CASSPSGPQETQYF.

This chain joins TRBV28 and TRBJ1-6, with a weak D call TRBD1 (5 bases). Looked up from germline, CDR1 is MDHEN and CDR2 is SYDVKM. The V end lost 7 bases, the J end lost 4 bases, and 11 bases lay between the germline ends. The CDR3 has 14 amino acids. The CDR3 reads CASTAGLYNSPLHF. The CDR3 region has the DNA TGTGCCAGCACCGCAGGGCTTTATAATTCACCCCTCCACTTT.

The genes are TRBV2 and TRBJ2-7; 7 nucleotides agree with TRBD2. Trimming removed 8 bases from V and 6 bases from J; junction bases left unmatched: 7. Germline loops: CDR1 SNHLY, CDR2 FYNNEI. The CDR3 covers 12 residues. CDR3 protein: CASGLVFGEQYF. In DNA form, the CDR3 reads TGTGCCAGCGGACTAGTTTTTGGCGAGCAGTACTTC.

The CDR3 here is CASSPTVRSGANVLTF. In DNA, the CDR3 is TGCGCCAGCAGCCCGACGGTCAGGTCTGGGGCCAACGTCCTGACTTTC. This rearrangement joins TRBV5-1 to TRBJ2-6; D gene ambiguous. The CDR3 length is 16 residues. Trimming left V 4 bases short and J 1 base short, with 12 bases between. Per the germline V gene, CDR1 is SGHRS and CDR2 is YFSETQ.

The chain combines TRBV19 with TRBJ2-2; the D is unclear. Germline CDR1 is LNHDA and CDR2 is SQIVND (reference sequence). The CDR3 extends over 15 amino acids. The V end was cut by 5 bases, the J end by 5 bases, with 15 bases between. CDR3 coding DNA: TGTGCCAGTAGTTTGGTCGAGAGGTGGACCGGGGAGCTGTTTTTT. Encoded protein: CASSLVERWTGELFF. The whole variable domain, remainder taken from reference TRBV19 and TRBJ2-2, is DGGITQSPKYLFRKEGQNVTLSCEQNLNHDAMYWYRQDPGQGLRLIYYSQIVNDFQKGDIAEGYSVSREKKESFPLTVTSAQKNPTAFYLCASSLVERWTGELFFGEGSRLTVL.

This rearrangement joins TRBV7-9 to TRBJ2-7; TRBD1 might be the D (6 bases). V lost 5 bases and J lost 4, with 15 bases in between. This CDR3 comprises 14 residues. Germline assignment: CDR1 SEHNR and CDR2 FQNEAQ (reference sequence). The CDR3 DNA sequence: TGTGCCAGCAGCCCCCCGAGGACAGATTACGAGCAGTACTTC. Encoded protein: CASSPPRTDYEQYF.

The chain uses TRBV5-6 and TRBJ1-5, with 7 bases matching TRBD1. V lost 6 bases, J lost 3 bases, and 15 bases stayed unmatched. The CDR3 extends over 17 amino acids. Germline V gene sequence: CDR1 SGHDT, CDR2 YYEEEE. CDR3 nucleotides: TGTGCCAGCACCCAGTACCGGGACAGCAAAGACAATCAGCCCCAGCATTTT. Encoded protein: CASTQYRDSKDNQPQHF.

This chain joins TRBV6-1 and TRBJ2-5; TRBD1 is a possible D gene (5 bases). The germline gives CDR1 MNHNS, CDR2 SASEGT. The length of the CDR3 is 13 residues. Trimming shortened V by 6 bases and J by 4 bases, and 12 bases separated the two germline ends. The CDR3 DNA follows: TGTGCCAGCAGACAGGACGGTCCAGAGACCCAGTACTTC. Translating gives CASRQDGPETQYF.

This chain joins TRBV28 and TRBJ1-4; maybe TRBD1 (5 bases). The CDR3 spans 12 residues. The germline V gene has CDR1 MDHEN and CDR2 SYDVKM. V was clipped by 11 bases and J by 7 bases, with 14 bases between them. In DNA, the CDR3 is TGTGCCTCGCTCGGGGGAGGTGAAAAACTGTTTTTT. This encodes CASLGGGEKLFF.

This chain connects TRBV7-9 to TRBJ1-2; no reliable D call. Looked up from germline, CDR1 is SEHNR and CDR2 is FQNEAQ (reference sequence). This CDR3 comprises 13 residues. Trimming removed 0 bases from V and 7 bases from J, with 9 bases in between. The CDR3 spells CASSLAEGFGYTF. CDR3 nucleotides: TGTGCCAGCAGCTTAGCGGAGGGTTTTGGCTACACCTTC.